This T cell receptor (beta chain) appears in the sequencing data of a study of beta chain features in type 1 diabetes. The investigators reverse transcribed all of the isolated RNA, so they sequenced expressed TCRB transcripts. Read counts averaged about 3.57 million for samples of naive, central memory and regulatory T cells. The repertoire was sequenced with immunoSEQ multiplex PCR; TCRdb's copy has only in-frame clones and lacks some. Altogether more than 140,000 clones are present, 9% to 10% being singletons, with the ten largest covering 0.55% to 0.75%. The CDR3 is made up of 16 amino acids. The ends were cut back, 2 bases at V and 3 bases at J, with 16 bases in the middle. Germline-derived CDR1 and CDR2 are KGHSH and LQKENI.

Sequencing was performed on central memory CD4+ T cells from blood. V is TRBV18 and J is TRBJ1-1; D possibly corresponds to TRBD1 (5 bases). This TCR was sampled from a woman in her 40s in good health. CDR3 sequence reads: CASSPYPGMKDTEAFF. In DNA form, the CDR3 reads TGTGCCAGCTCACCATACCCAGGGATGAAGGACACTGAAGCTTTCTTT.